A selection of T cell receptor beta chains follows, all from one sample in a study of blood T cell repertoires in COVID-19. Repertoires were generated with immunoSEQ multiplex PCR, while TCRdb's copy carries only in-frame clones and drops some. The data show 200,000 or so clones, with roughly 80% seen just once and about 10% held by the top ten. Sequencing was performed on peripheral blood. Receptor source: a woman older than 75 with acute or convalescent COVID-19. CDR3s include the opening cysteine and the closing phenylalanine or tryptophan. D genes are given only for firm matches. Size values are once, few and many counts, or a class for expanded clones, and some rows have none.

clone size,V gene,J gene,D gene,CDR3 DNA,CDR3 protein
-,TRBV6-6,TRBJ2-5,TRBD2,TGTGCCAGCAGTTACTTCCTAGCGGGAGGGGACGAGACCCAGTACTTC,CASSYFLAGGDETQYF
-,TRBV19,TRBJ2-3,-,TGTGCCAGTAGTAAGGACAGAGGCAAAGATACGCAGTATTTT,CASSKDRGKDTQYF
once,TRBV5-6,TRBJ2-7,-,TGTGCCAGCAGCTACCGACTCAACGTCAACGAGCAGTACTTC,CASSYRLNVNEQYF
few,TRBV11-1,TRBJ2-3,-,TGTGCCAGCAGAGTGCTGGGCGCAGATACGCAGTATTTT,CASRVLGADTQYF
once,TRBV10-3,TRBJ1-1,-,TGTGCCATCAGTGATGTGGGCAGCATGAACACTGAAGCTTTCTTT,CAISDVGSMNTEAFF
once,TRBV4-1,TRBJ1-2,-,TGCGCCAGCAGCCCCGTAGACAGGACCTATGGCTACACCTTC,CASSPVDRTYGYTF
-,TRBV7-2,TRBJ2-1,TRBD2,TGTGCCAGCAGCTTAGATTTATTGGGGGGGTTTTACAATGAGCAGTTCTTC,CASSLDLLGGFYNEQFF
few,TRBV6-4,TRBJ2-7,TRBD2,TGTGCCAGCAGTGACCACCCGGCGGGACTAGCGGGGCACGAGCAGTACTTC,CASSDHPAGLAGHEQYF
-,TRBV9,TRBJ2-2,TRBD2,TGTGCCAGCAGCGTGAGGACTAGCGGATACACCGGGGAGCTGTTTTTT,CASSVRTSGYTGELFF
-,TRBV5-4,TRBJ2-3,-,TGTGCCAGCAGCAGGAGGGCCGGGGGAGGTTTGACAGATACGCAGTATTTT,CASSRRAGGGLTDTQYF
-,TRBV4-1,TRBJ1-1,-,TGCGCCAGCAGCCAAGATGATTCGGTCAGGGCGTCTGAAATGAACACTGAAGCTTTCTTT,CASSQDDSVRASEMNTEAFF
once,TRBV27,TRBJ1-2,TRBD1,TGTGCCAGCAGTTTATCGGGGACAGGGGCTTCCTATGGCTACACCTTC,CASSLSGTGASYGYTF
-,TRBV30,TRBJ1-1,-,TGTGCCTGGAGTCGGGGGGGCCTGGGCACTGAAGCTTTCTTT,CAWSRGGLGTEAFF
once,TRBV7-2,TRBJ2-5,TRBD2,TGTGCCAGCAGCCTTGTGGCGGGGGGGGAGACCCAGTACTTC,CASSLVAGGETQYF
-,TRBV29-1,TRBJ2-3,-,TGCAGCGTAGGGGTATCGGCAGGGCCCACAGATACGCAGTATTTT,CSVGVSAGPTDTQYF
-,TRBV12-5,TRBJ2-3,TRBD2,TGTGCTAGTGGCAGAGCGGGAGCACATACGCAGTATTTT,CASGRAGAHTQYF
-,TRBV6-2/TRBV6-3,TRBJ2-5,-,TGTGCCAGCAGTGCCCCCGGGACTCAAGAAGAGACCCAGTACTTC,CASSAPGTQEETQYF
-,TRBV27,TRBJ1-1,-,TGTGCCAGCAGTTCACAGCATGAAGCTTTCTTT,CASSSQHEAFF